These 6 T cell receptor beta chains share one sample of origin, sequenced in a study of blood T cell repertoires in COVID-19 (dated by TCRdb to 2020 to 2021). Receptor amplification or capture employed the immunoSEQ multiplex PCR assay. TCRdb obtained this table from immuneACCESS and retained in-frame rearrangements with V and J assigned. These tables miss some clones; where compared with another copy, unresolved V genes account for less than half of the shortfall, and the remainder is unexplained. Within this sample are 240,000 or so clones, with 81% of them counted one time only. In total, the top ten clones hold 6.5% to 8.5% of the sample. Sequencing used peripheral blood. The receptors were gathered from a woman over 75 with COVID-19, enrolled during active disease.

The J gene is TRBJ2-3, the V gene TRBV24-1; 9 nucleotides agree with TRBD2. With V trimmed by 5 bases and J by 0 bases, 2 bases remained unmatched. The CDR3 totals 15 residues. Per the germline V gene, CDR1 is KGHDR and CDR2 is SFDVKD. The CDR3 spells CATSASGTSTDTQYF. Here the CDR3 DNA reads TGTGCCACCAGTGCTAGCGGGACTAGCACAGATACGCAGTATTTT.

This clone showed up just once. The chain is built from TRBV27 and TRBJ1-1; TRBD1 matches at 8 bases. V lost 8 bases and J lost 4; bases outside the gene matches: 15. The CDR3 sequence is 16 residues long. Germline V lookup: CDR1 MNHEY, CDR2 SMNVEV (reference sequence). This chain's CDR3 is CASGPIRGQGITEAFF. CDR3 nucleotide sequence: TGTGCCAGCGGCCCGATCCGCGGACAGGGAATCACTGAAGCTTTCTTT.

This chain connects TRBV27 to TRBJ2-2; tentatively, D is TRBD1 (6 bases). The CDR3 is 16 amino acids. Per the germline V gene, CDR1 is MNHEY and CDR2 is SMNVEV (reference sequence). Trimming took off 2 bases at V and 4 bases at J, with 14 bases between the two ends. CDR3 DNA sequence: TGTGCCAGCAGTTTAATAAACAGGGTCGGCACCGGGGAGCTGTTTTTT. The encoded protein is CASSLINRVGTGELFF.

The J gene is TRBJ1-3, the V gene TRBV7-9; D remains ambiguous. The germline CDR1 and CDR2 sequences are SEHNR and FQNEAQ (reference sequence). The CDR3 length is 13 residues. With 2 bases removed from V and 3 bases from J, the gap between germline ends came to 5 bases. Here the CDR3 DNA reads TGTGCCAGCAGCTTATCAGGTGGAAACACCATATATTTT. It translates to CASSLSGGNTIYF.

The chain employs TRBV19 and TRBJ1-2, with D tentatively TRBD1 (5 bases). V was clipped by 6 bases and J by 8 bases, with 28 bases between them. Per germline, CDR1 LNHDA and CDR2 SQIVND (reference sequence). The CDR3 spans 17 residues. CDR3 amino acids: CASSPTPQGAQRRGYTF. As DNA, the CDR3 is TGTGCCAGTAGCCCCACTCCCCAAGGGGCCCAACGCCGAGGCTACACCTTC.

The genes are TRBV30 and TRBJ2-7; no clear D. V lost 3 bases and J lost 1, with 7 bases in between. The CDR3 is 12 amino acids. CDR1 is GTSNPN and CDR2 is SVGIG in the germline V gene (reference sequence). CDR3 coding DNA: TGTGCCTGGAGGGCCCTTTCCTACGAGCAGTACTTC. This codes for CAWRALSYEQYF.